The rows below give T cell receptor beta chains drawn from one sample of a study of CD8 T cells in Susac syndrome. One entry per CDR3 protein, called by TCRdb with MiXCR from the immunoSEQ multiplex PCR reads. This table holds 90,000 to 150,000 distinct CDR3 sequences, 85% to 95% found once. What was sequenced was CD4+ T cells from PBMCs. The receptors stem from a human donor with multiple sclerosis. The CDR3 runs from the conserved cysteine through the conserved F or W. A D gene is named only where the DNA matches it firmly. Expanded clones are given a class, and other clones once, few, many or no size at all.

TGTGCCAGCAGCTTAAATGGGGCGGGCTACACCTTC	CASSLNGAGYTF	TRBV6-5	TRBJ1-2	-	-
TGTGCCAGAGGGACGGAAAGCTCTGGGGCCAACGTCCTGACTTTC	CARGTESSGANVLTF	TRBV7-2	TRBJ2-6	-	-
TGCAGCGTTGAAACGACCGGGAACCACTATGGCTACACCTTC	CSVETTGNHYGYTF	TRBV29-1	TRBJ1-2	-	-
TGTGCCAGCAGCTATTCCGGGACAGGGCCGAAATTGCAGTACTTC	CASSYSGTGPKLQYF	TRBV13	TRBJ2-7	-	TRBD1
TGTGCCAGCAGTTTGGTGGCTAGCGGGGTTAGGGAGCAGTTCTTC	CASSLVASGVREQFF	TRBV12-3/TRBV12-4	TRBJ2-1	-	TRBD2
TGCGCCAGCAGCTTGGGGGACAGGGGAGGTAATACGCAGTATTTT	CASSLGDRGGNTQYF	TRBV5-1	TRBJ2-3	-	TRBD1
TGCGCCAGCAGCCAAGCCGGGCCGAGCTCCTATAATTCACCCCTCCACTTT	CASSQAGPSSYNSPLHF	TRBV4-1	TRBJ1-6	-	-
TGTGCCAGCAGTTTGGGGTTCTGGTCAGGGGACTACGAGCAGTACTTC	CASSLGFWSGDYEQYF	TRBV6-6	TRBJ2-7	-	-
TGTGCCAGCAGCCTGCAGCTCGGCTATGGCTACACCTTC	CASSLQLGYGYTF	TRBV6-5	TRBJ1-2	-	-
TGCGCCAGCAGCCTCCACGGCGGGGTCAGGGAGCTGTTTTTT	CASSLHGGVRELFF	TRBV5-1	TRBJ2-2	-	-
TGCGCCAGCAGCAGAGTGGGGACTGAAGAGACCCAGTACTTC	CASSRVGTEETQYF	TRBV5-1	TRBJ2-5	-	-
TGTGCCAGCAGTTACCACTACGAGCAGTACTTC	CASSYHYEQYF	TRBV12-3/TRBV12-4	TRBJ2-7	-	-
TGTGCCAGCAGGCCCCCGACAGGGGGTAGAGGCTACACCTTC	CASRPPTGGRGYTF	TRBV6-5	TRBJ1-2	once	TRBD1
TGTGCCAGCTCCGACCGGGGGACAGGGGTCGAGCAGTACTTC	CASSDRGTGVEQYF	TRBV18	TRBJ2-7	-	TRBD1
TGCAGTGCTCGCCCGGGACTAAGCACGATCGGCTACACCTTC	CSARPGLSTIGYTF	TRBV20-1	TRBJ1-2	-	-
TGTGCCAGCAGCCAAGGGCGGGCAGGCCTCAATAATTCACCCCTCCACTTT	CASSQGRAGLNNSPLHF	TRBV14	TRBJ1-6	-	-
TGTGCCAGCAGAAACCTTTGGACAGAAAAATATCAGCCCCAGCATTTT	CASRNLWTEKYQPQHF	TRBV6-2/TRBV6-3	TRBJ1-5	-	-
TGTGCCAGCTCAAAGGGGTATAATTCACCCCTCCACTTT	CASSKGYNSPLHF	TRBV28	TRBJ1-6	-	-
TGTGCCACCAGGTCGGGACTAGGGCAGGAGACCCAGTACTTC	CATRSGLGQETQYF	TRBV10-3	TRBJ2-5	once	TRBD2
TGTGCCAGCAGCCGGACCCAGGGAACAGTCGGACGGAACACTGAAGCTTTCTTT	CASSRTQGTVGRNTEAFF	TRBV14	TRBJ1-1	-	-
TGTGCCAGCAGTCGGACGGATGGGGCCAACGTCCTGACTTTC	CASSRTDGANVLTF	TRBV12-3/TRBV12-4	TRBJ2-6	-	-
TGTGCCATCACCTCAACTAGCGGGGGAAGCACAGATACGCAGTATTTT	CAITSTSGGSTDTQYF	TRBV10-3	TRBJ2-3	-	TRBD2
TGTGCCAGCAGCTTAGTTTTTGGCAATCAGCCCCAGCATTTT	CASSLVFGNQPQHF	TRBV7-2	TRBJ1-5	once	-
TGTGCCATCGGGCGACTAGCGGGGAGCACCGGGGAGCTGTTTTTT	CAIGRLAGSTGELFF	TRBV10-3	TRBJ2-2	-	TRBD2
TGTGCCAGCAGTCCCATCGACTCTGGAAACACCATATATTTT	CASSPIDSGNTIYF	TRBV6-2/TRBV6-3	TRBJ1-3	-	-
TGTGCCAGCAGCTTAGGCCACAGACGGAACACTGAAGCTTTCTTT	CASSLGHRRNTEAFF	TRBV7-9	TRBJ1-1	-	-
TGTGCCAGCAGCCAAGAGCGGACAGGGTCGGGCGGTGGCTACACCTTC	CASSQERTGSGGGYTF	TRBV4-2	TRBJ1-2	-	TRBD1
TGTGCCAGCAGCTCCCCGGGTTCTGGAAACACCATATATTTT	CASSSPGSGNTIYF	TRBV11-3	TRBJ1-3	-	-
TGTGCCAGCAGTTCTCCGGGACAGGGGGCTTTAGAGCAGTACTTC	CASSSPGQGALEQYF	TRBV27	TRBJ2-7	-	TRBD1